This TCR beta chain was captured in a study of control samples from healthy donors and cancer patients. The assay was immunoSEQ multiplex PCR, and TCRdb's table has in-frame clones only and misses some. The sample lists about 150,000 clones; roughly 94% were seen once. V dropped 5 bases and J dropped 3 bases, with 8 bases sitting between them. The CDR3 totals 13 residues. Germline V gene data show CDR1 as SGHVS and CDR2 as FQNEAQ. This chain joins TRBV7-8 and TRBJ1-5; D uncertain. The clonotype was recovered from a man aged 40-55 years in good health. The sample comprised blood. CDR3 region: CASSTHNNQPQHF. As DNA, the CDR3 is TGTGCCAGCAGCACCCACAACAATCAGCCCCAGCATTTT. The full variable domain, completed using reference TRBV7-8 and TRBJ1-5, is GAGVSQSPRYKVAKRGQDVALRCDPISGHVSLFWYQQALGQGPEFLTYFQNEAQLDKSGLPSDRFFAERPEGSVSTLKIQRTQQEDSAVYLCASSTHNNQPQHFGDGTRLSIL.